This is a list of T cell receptor beta chains from one sample in a study of shared clonotypes between healthy human individuals. Generated by immunoSEQ multiplex PCR, the TCRdb table keeps only in-frame clones and is missing some. The repertoire includes about 2.1 million clones, 80% to 95% of them detected once, and less than 2% sits in the top ten. Sequenced: naive CD8+ T cells from PBMCs. The origin of the receptors is a man younger than 35 in good health. Some clones in this sample may be carry-over from other donors' samples. Each CDR3 is given with its conserved first and last residue. The D gene is left open where the match is weak. Some rows mark clone size as missing; the rest say once, few, many or name a class of expanded clone.

clone_size: once
j_call: TRBJ2-7
v_call: TRBV7-2
d_call: TRBD2
cdr3_nt: TGTGCCAGCAGCTCCCGGACTAGCGGGAAGAGCTCCTACGAGCAGTACTTC
cdr3_aa: CASSSRTSGKSSYEQYF

clone_size: NA
j_call: TRBJ2-7
v_call: TRBV28
d_call: TRBD2
cdr3_nt: TGTGCCAGCAGTTACATGAGTAGCGGGACCATCTCCTACGAGCAGTACTTC
cdr3_aa: CASSYMSSGTISYEQYF

clone_size: NA
j_call: TRBJ2-1
v_call: TRBV19
d_call: NA
cdr3_nt: TGTGCCAGTAGTACAGGGGGGGAAAGGGAGCAGTTCTTC
cdr3_aa: CASSTGGEREQFF

clone_size: NA
j_call: TRBJ2-1
v_call: TRBV19
d_call: NA
cdr3_nt: TGTGCCGCCGCGGTCAACTCCTACAATGAGCAGTTCTTC
cdr3_aa: CAAAVNSYNEQFF

clone_size: NA
j_call: TRBJ2-1
v_call: TRBV7-7
d_call: NA
cdr3_nt: TGTGCCAGCAGCTTATCCGGAGACAGAGCCGGCCCCTTTTCTGAGCAGTTCTTC
cdr3_aa: CASSLSGDRAGPFSEQFF

clone_size: NA
j_call: TRBJ2-2
v_call: TRBV9
d_call: TRBD1
cdr3_nt: TGTGCCAGCAGCGAGGACAGGGGTAACACCGGGGAGCTGTTTTTT
cdr3_aa: CASSEDRGNTGELFF

clone_size: NA
j_call: TRBJ2-3
v_call: TRBV11-3
d_call: NA
cdr3_nt: TGTGCCAGCAGCCGAGGGGGGTGGGCTAGCACAGATACGCAGTATTTT
cdr3_aa: CASSRGGWASTDTQYF

clone_size: NA
j_call: TRBJ2-7
v_call: TRBV4-1
d_call: NA
cdr3_nt: TGCGCCAGCAGCCCCGGGGCCGCCGCCTCCTACGAGCAGTACTTC
cdr3_aa: CASSPGAAASYEQYF

clone_size: NA
j_call: TRBJ2-1
v_call: TRBV6-1
d_call: NA
cdr3_nt: TGTGCCAGCAGTGAACTCCGGGACTGGGGGGCGAACAATGAGCAGTTCTTC
cdr3_aa: CASSELRDWGANNEQFF

clone_size: NA
j_call: TRBJ2-7
v_call: TRBV29-1
d_call: TRBD1
cdr3_nt: TGCAGCGTACCGGGACAGGGGTACGAGCAGTACTTC
cdr3_aa: CSVPGQGYEQYF

clone_size: NA
j_call: TRBJ2-7
v_call: TRBV19
d_call: TRBD1
cdr3_nt: TGTGCCACCGGGACAGGGGCGTTCGAGCAGTACTTC
cdr3_aa: CATGTGAFEQYF

clone_size: NA
j_call: TRBJ1-4
v_call: TRBV21-1
d_call: NA
cdr3_nt: TGTGCCAGCAGCAACCAGCGGACATGGAACAAGGGAGGTGAAAAACTGTTTTTT
cdr3_aa: CASSNQRTWNKGGEKLFF

clone_size: NA
j_call: TRBJ1-5
v_call: TRBV6-1
d_call: NA
cdr3_nt: TGTGCCAGCAGTCCCTATGGTAGCAATCAGCCCCAGCATTTT
cdr3_aa: CASSPYGSNQPQHF

clone_size: NA
j_call: TRBJ2-7
v_call: TRBV5-4
d_call: NA
cdr3_nt: TGTGCCAGCAGCCCCTCAGCGGTTGTTTCCTACGAGCAGTACTTC
cdr3_aa: CASSPSAVVSYEQYF

clone_size: NA
j_call: TRBJ2-7
v_call: TRBV30
d_call: NA
cdr3_nt: TGTGCCTGGACCCCGGGGGACTACGAGCAGTACTTC
cdr3_aa: CAWTPGDYEQYF

clone_size: NA
j_call: TRBJ1-1
v_call: TRBV6-5
d_call: NA
cdr3_nt: TGTGCCAGTCTCCAGGGGTTCCCTGAAGCTTTCTTT
cdr3_aa: CASLQGFPEAFF

clone_size: NA
j_call: TRBJ1-2
v_call: TRBV4-1
d_call: TRBD1
cdr3_nt: TGCGCCAGCAGCCCTCCCGGAGGGGGCCTTTATGGCTACACCTTC
cdr3_aa: CASSPPGGGLYGYTF

clone_size: NA
j_call: TRBJ1-4
v_call: TRBV11-2
d_call: NA
cdr3_nt: TGTGCCAGCATATACATGACCGAGTGGGGGGCTAATGAAAAACTGTTTTTT
cdr3_aa: CASIYMTEWGANEKLFF

clone_size: NA
j_call: TRBJ2-3
v_call: TRBV14
d_call: NA
cdr3_nt: TGTGCCAGCAGCCAAGATCAGGCAGTGGCGGATACGCAGTATTTT
cdr3_aa: CASSQDQAVADTQYF

clone_size: NA
j_call: TRBJ1-5
v_call: TRBV4-2
d_call: NA
cdr3_nt: TGTGCCAGCAGCCAGGGCAATCAGCCCCAGCATTTT
cdr3_aa: CASSQGNQPQHF

clone_size: NA
j_call: TRBJ2-7
v_call: TRBV28
d_call: TRBD1
cdr3_nt: TGTGCCAGCAGTCCGGGGACAGGGATCGACGAGCAGTACTTC
cdr3_aa: CASSPGTGIDEQYF

clone_size: NA
j_call: TRBJ2-1
v_call: TRBV19
d_call: NA
cdr3_nt: TGTGCCAGTAGTATAGTCCCTACCACCTACAATGAGCAGTTCTTC
cdr3_aa: CASSIVPTTYNEQFF

clone_size: once
j_call: TRBJ2-1
v_call: TRBV19
d_call: TRBD2
cdr3_nt: TGTGCCAGTACCATAGGGACTATCAGCTCCTACAATGAGCAGTTCTTC
cdr3_aa: CASTIGTISSYNEQFF

clone_size: NA
j_call: TRBJ2-7
v_call: TRBV4-1
d_call: TRBD2
cdr3_nt: TGCGCCAGCAGCTCTCGGACTCCCCAGCGGGGCGAGCAGTACTTC
cdr3_aa: CASSSRTPQRGEQYF

clone_size: NA
j_call: TRBJ2-7
v_call: TRBV6-5
d_call: NA
cdr3_nt: TGTGCCACCCCAGACTACGAGCAGTACTTC
cdr3_aa: CATPDYEQYF

clone_size: NA
j_call: TRBJ1-2
v_call: TRBV13
d_call: NA
cdr3_nt: TGTGCCAGCAGCGGATATCGACAGGAAAACTATGGCTACACCTTC
cdr3_aa: CASSGYRQENYGYTF

clone_size: NA
j_call: TRBJ2-1
v_call: TRBV7-9
d_call: NA
cdr3_nt: TGTGCCAGCAGCTTAGCGGCAGGGGTCCCCTACAATGAGCAGTTCTTC
cdr3_aa: CASSLAAGVPYNEQFF